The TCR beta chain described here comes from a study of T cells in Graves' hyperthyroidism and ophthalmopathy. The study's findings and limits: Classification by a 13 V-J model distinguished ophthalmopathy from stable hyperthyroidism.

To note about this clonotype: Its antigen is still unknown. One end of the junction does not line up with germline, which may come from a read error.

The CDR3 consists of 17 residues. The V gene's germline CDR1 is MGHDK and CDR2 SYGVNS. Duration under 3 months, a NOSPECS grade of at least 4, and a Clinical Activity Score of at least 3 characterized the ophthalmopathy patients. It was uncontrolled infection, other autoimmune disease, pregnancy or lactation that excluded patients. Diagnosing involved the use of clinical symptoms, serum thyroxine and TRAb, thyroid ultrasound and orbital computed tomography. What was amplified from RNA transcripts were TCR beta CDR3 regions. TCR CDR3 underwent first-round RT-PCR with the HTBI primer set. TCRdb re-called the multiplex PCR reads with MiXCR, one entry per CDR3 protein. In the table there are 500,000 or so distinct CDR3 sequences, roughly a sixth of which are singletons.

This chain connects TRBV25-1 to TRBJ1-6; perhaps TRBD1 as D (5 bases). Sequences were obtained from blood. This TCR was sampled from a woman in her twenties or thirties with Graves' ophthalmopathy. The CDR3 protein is CAGSAGGRGILGSPLHF. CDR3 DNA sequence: TGTGCCGGCAGTGCCGGGGGACGGGGGATTCTAGGTTCACCCCTCCACTTT. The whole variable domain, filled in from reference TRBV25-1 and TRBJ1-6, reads EADIYQTPRYLVIGTGKKITLECSQTMGHDKMYWYQQDPGMELHLIHYSYGVNSTEKGDLSSESTVSRIRTEHFPLTLESARPSHTSQYLCAGSAGGRGILGSPLHFGNGTRLTVT.